Listed below are T cell receptor beta chains from one sample, sequenced in a study of OX40 agonist ivuxolimab in advanced cancers. Generated by immunoSEQ multiplex PCR, the TCRdb table keeps only in-frame clones and is missing some. The sample gives about 140,000 clones, about nine tenths of which show up once; 0.9% to 1.2% is in the top ten. Sequencing was performed on CD4+ or CD8+ T cells sorted from blood, taken in a trial of the OX40 agonist ivuxolimab. The receptor source for this set is an adult with an advanced solid tumor such as melanoma, head and neck, liver or kidney cancer. The CDR3 runs from the conserved cysteine through the conserved F or W. Each record gives: V gene, J gene, D gene, clone size, CDR3 protein, CDR3 DNA. D genes are given only for firm matches. Size values are once, few and many counts, or a class for expanded clones, and some rows have none.

V gene: TRBV14
J gene: TRBJ2-2
D gene: TRBD2
clone size: NA
CDR3 protein: CASSQGLANTGELFF
CDR3 DNA: TGTGCCAGCAGCCAGGGACTAGCAAACACCGGGGAGCTGTTTTTT

V gene: TRBV19
J gene: TRBJ2-6
D gene: NA
clone size: NA
CDR3 protein: CASSIQALGANVLTF
CDR3 DNA: TGTGCCAGTAGTATACAGGCGCTGGGGGCCAACGTCCTGACTTTC

V gene: TRBV4-2
J gene: TRBJ2-1
D gene: NA
clone size: NA
CDR3 protein: CASSQERASYNEQFF
CDR3 DNA: TGTGCCAGCAGCCAAGAAAGGGCCTCTTACAATGAGCAGTTCTTC

V gene: TRBV7-9
J gene: TRBJ1-6
D gene: TRBD1
clone size: NA
CDR3 protein: CASSPYPRTGELRNSPLHF
CDR3 DNA: TGTGCCAGCAGCCCTTACCCCCGGACAGGGGAGTTACGGAATTCACCCCTCCACTTT

V gene: TRBV4-1
J gene: TRBJ2-5
D gene: TRBD2
clone size: NA
CDR3 protein: CASSQETSAGTQYF
CDR3 DNA: TGCGCCAGCAGCCAGGAAACTAGCGCGGGGACCCAGTACTTC

V gene: TRBV7-9
J gene: TRBJ2-1
D gene: NA
clone size: NA
CDR3 protein: CASSLAVSSYNEQFF
CDR3 DNA: TGTGCCAGCAGCTTAGCTGTGAGCTCCTACAATGAGCAGTTCTTC

V gene: TRBV12-5
J gene: TRBJ1-2
D gene: NA
clone size: NA
CDR3 protein: CASAQGFYGYTF
CDR3 DNA: TGTGCTAGTGCCCAGGGTTTCTATGGCTACACCTTC

V gene: TRBV27
J gene: TRBJ2-1
D gene: TRBD1
clone size: NA
CDR3 protein: CASSLAPGTGGSNEQFF
CDR3 DNA: TGTGCCAGCAGTTTGGCGCCTGGGACAGGGGGCAGCAATGAGCAGTTCTTC

V gene: TRBV2
J gene: TRBJ2-5
D gene: NA
clone size: NA
CDR3 protein: CASSVRQQETQYF
CDR3 DNA: TGTGCCAGCAGTGTACGGCAACAAGAGACCCAGTACTTC

V gene: TRBV27
J gene: TRBJ1-5
D gene: NA
clone size: once
CDR3 protein: CASSLSGVRGNQPQHF
CDR3 DNA: TGTGCCAGCAGTTTATCTGGGGTCCGAGGCAATCAGCCCCAGCATTTT

V gene: TRBV7-9
J gene: TRBJ1-5
D gene: TRBD1
clone size: NA
CDR3 protein: CASSSQGDQPQHF
CDR3 DNA: TGTGCCAGCAGCTCACAGGGGGATCAGCCCCAGCATTTT

V gene: TRBV27
J gene: TRBJ1-5
D gene: TRBD1
clone size: NA
CDR3 protein: CASSYGTGVNQPQHF
CDR3 DNA: TGTGCCAGCAGCTACGGGACAGGGGTCAATCAGCCCCAGCATTTT

V gene: TRBV6-5
J gene: TRBJ1-5
D gene: NA
clone size: NA
CDR3 protein: CASSYSQGRGQPQHF
CDR3 DNA: TGTGCCAGCAGTTACTCCCAGGGCCGGGGGCAGCCCCAGCATTTT

V gene: TRBV6-6
J gene: TRBJ1-2
D gene: NA
clone size: NA
CDR3 protein: CASSYTGGHGYTF
CDR3 DNA: TGTGCCAGCAGTTACACGGGAGGGCATGGCTACACCTTC

V gene: TRBV7-2
J gene: TRBJ1-3
D gene: NA
clone size: NA
CDR3 protein: CASSLDRGNTIYF
CDR3 DNA: TGTGCCAGCAGCTTAGATCGTGGAAACACCATATATTTT

V gene: TRBV4-3
J gene: TRBJ1-2
D gene: NA
clone size: NA
CDR3 protein: CASSQERRGTNYGYTF
CDR3 DNA: TGCGCCAGCAGCCAAGAGAGGAGGGGTACTAACTATGGCTACACCTTC

V gene: TRBV6-1
J gene: TRBJ2-7
D gene: NA
clone size: NA
CDR3 protein: CASSVTGTGTYEQYF
CDR3 DNA: TGTGCCAGCAGTGTCACCGGGACTGGAACCTACGAGCAGTACTTC

V gene: TRBV2
J gene: TRBJ2-7
D gene: NA
clone size: NA
CDR3 protein: CAAGDSFYEQYF
CDR3 DNA: TGTGCAGCAGGGGACTCCTTCTACGAGCAGTACTTC

V gene: TRBV7-8
J gene: TRBJ2-7
D gene: NA
clone size: NA
CDR3 protein: CASTGVGTYEQYF
CDR3 DNA: TGTGCCAGCACGGGCGTCGGAACCTACGAGCAGTACTTC

V gene: TRBV2
J gene: TRBJ2-3
D gene: NA
clone size: NA
CDR3 protein: CASRAETDTQYF
CDR3 DNA: TGTGCCAGCAGGGCCGAGACAGATACGCAGTATTTT

V gene: TRBV11-2
J gene: TRBJ2-7
D gene: TRBD2
clone size: NA
CDR3 protein: CASSLETSGGAYEQYF
CDR3 DNA: TGTGCCAGCAGCTTAGAGACTAGCGGAGGCGCCTACGAGCAGTACTTC

V gene: TRBV7-3
J gene: TRBJ2-5
D gene: NA
clone size: NA
CDR3 protein: CASSLQAGGTETQYF
CDR3 DNA: TGTGCCAGCAGCTTACAGGCAGGTGGTACGGAGACCCAGTACTTC

V gene: TRBV28
J gene: TRBJ2-7
D gene: TRBD1
clone size: NA
CDR3 protein: CASRNRDRVDEQYF
CDR3 DNA: TGTGCCAGCAGGAACCGGGACAGGGTGGACGAGCAGTACTTC

V gene: TRBV5-1
J gene: TRBJ2-7
D gene: NA
clone size: NA
CDR3 protein: CASSPRALSGSEQYF
CDR3 DNA: TGCGCCAGCAGCCCACGAGCGTTGTCAGGGAGTGAGCAGTACTTC

V gene: TRBV2
J gene: TRBJ2-1
D gene: NA
clone size: NA
CDR3 protein: CASSESSGSPNEQFF
CDR3 DNA: TGTGCCAGCAGCGAGTCCAGCGGGTCGCCCAATGAGCAGTTCTTC

V gene: TRBV6-6
J gene: TRBJ1-5
D gene: NA
clone size: once
CDR3 protein: CASSWGDQPQHF
CDR3 DNA: TGTGCCAGCAGTTGGGGGGATCAGCCCCAGCATTTT

V gene: TRBV23-1
J gene: TRBJ2-6
D gene: NA
clone size: NA
CDR3 protein: CASSQGQAGANVLTF
CDR3 DNA: TGCGCCAGCAGTCAGGGGCAGGCTGGGGCCAACGTCCTGACTTTC